This T cell receptor (beta chain) emerged from a study of blood T cells in healthy people across ages. This clonotype was detected a few times. CDR3 length: 23 amino acids. Germline V lookup: CDR1 SGHAT, CDR2 FQNNGV. V lost 0 bases to trimming and J lost 4 bases, with 35 bases between them. The second PCR ran roughly 6 to 12 cycles with a sample-barcoded 5' primer and J-beta primers. Via MiXCR, TCRdb re-called the 5' RACE reads, giving one row per CDR3 protein. The sample has under 1,000,000 distinct CDR3 sequences, 35% to 50% seen once. The origin of this receptor is an elderly man in good health. Specimen: blood. The chain combines TRBV11-2 with TRBJ2-3; possible D gene TRBD2, 10 bases. The CDR3 here is CASSLDYPGQGFRLAGAPDTQYF. For the CDR3, the DNA is TGTGCCAGCAGCTTAGATTACCCAGGACAGGGGTTTCGGCTAGCGGGAGCCCCAGATACGCAGTATTTT.